One T cell receptor (beta chain) is described in this entry. A much larger clone differs by one base, so this may be a read error. The sample comes from a study of regulatory T cells in long-lasting Graves disease. Germline V gene lookup returns CDR1 WNHNN and CDR2 SYGVQD (reference sequence). The CDR3 sequence is 18 residues long. V lost 4 bases, J lost 1 base, and 11 bases stayed unmatched. Sample time point: persistent/refractory GD, antithyroid drugs over 5 years with positive TRAb. PBMC RNA served as the TCR library source. TCR beta libraries were built with iRepertoire HTBI primers and Arm-PCR of CDR3 regions. TCRdb analysed the multiplex PCR reads with MiXCR anew, one entry per CDR3 protein. This table has some 450,000 distinct CDR3 sequences, around 22% appearing once.

The receptor comes from a female donor with Graves disease. This specimen was peripheral blood mononuclear cells (PBMCs), taken when the disease was refractory, from a patient treated with antithyroid drugs. The chain employs TRBV10-1 and TRBJ1-1, with TRBD1 matching 11 bases. DNA of the CDR3: TGCGCCAGCAGTGGGTCAAGGACAGGGGGCAAGGGGAACACTGAAGCTTTCTTT. Its protein is CASSGSRTGGKGNTEAFF.